The next 8 T cell receptor beta chains were all read from a single sample in a study of regulatory T cells in long-lasting Graves disease (dated by TCRdb to the early 2020s). The time point label here, explained by the study, means: newly diagnosed GD, antithyroid drugs for less than 3 months. RNA was extracted from PBMCs in TRIzol for both TCR sequencing and RNA sequencing. The library was produced with multiplex PCR. The listed sequencing device is Illumina HiSeq 4000. iRepertoire HTBI primers and Arm-PCR amplification of CDR3 regions were used to construct TCR beta libraries. TCRdb took the public reads, trimmed them with fastp at Q25, ran MiXCR for clone calling and kept in-frame beta chains. CDR3 protein sequences are deduplicated, and each keeps its most common genes and DNA. This sample gives more than 350,000 distinct CDR3 sequences in total; 15% of them show up just once. The ten top clones hold about a sixth of the sample.

This sample was shared with a second study, whose subject was T cells in Graves' hyperthyroidism and ophthalmopathy.

The sequencing here drew on peripheral blood mononuclear cells (PBMCs), taken at new diagnosis, from a patient treated with antithyroid drugs. All receptors come from a woman in her thirties with Graves disease. Donor details come from another sample of the same person, matched by shared clones.

This clonotype showed up just a few times. The CDR3 region has the DNA TGTGCCAGCAGTTTATCTGGACAGGCTACCTATGGCTACACCTTC. Encoded protein: CASSLSGQATYGYTF. The chain carries TRBV27 and TRBJ1-2; 7 bases agree with TRBD1. Per germline, CDR1 MNHEY and CDR2 SMNVEV (reference sequence). The CDR3 sequence is 15 residues long. V lost 0 bases, J lost 4 bases, and 5 bases stayed unmatched.

The sample holds a few counts of this clonotype. The chain uses TRBV9 and TRBJ2-2; weak D call: TRBD1 (5 bases). CDR1 is SGDLS and CDR2 is YYNGEE in the germline V gene. The CDR3 contains 16 residues. V gave up 4 bases and J gave up 6 bases, with 19 bases separating them. CDR3 DNA sequence: TGTGCCAGCAGCCCCCCCCTGAAGGGGCGAGCCGGGGAGCTGTTTTTT. Protein product: CASSPPLKGRAGELFF.

A word on this clonotype: At one boundary the junction diverges from the germline segment, which might be a read error. This chain uses TRBV4-1 with TRBJ2-7; D is undetermined. This CDR3 has 13 residues. CDR1 and CDR2 from the germline V gene are MGHRA and YSYEKL. In DNA, the CDR3 is TGCGCCAGCAGCCGAGAGTTGGCCTACAAGCAGTACTTC. This codes for CASSRELAYKQYF.

This clonotype was seen ten or more times. The V call is TRBV11-2, the J call TRBJ2-3; D remains ambiguous. Germline CDR1 reads SGHAT; CDR2 reads FQNNGV. V dropped 3 bases and J dropped 4 bases, with 8 bases sitting between them. This CDR3 spans 13 amino acids. Here the CDR3 reads CASSFPSSDTQYF. For the CDR3, the DNA is TGTGCCAGCAGCTTCCCGAGTTCAGATACGCAGTATTTT.

In this sample, this clonotype turned up a few times. The rearrangement links TRBV9 to TRBJ2-2; tentatively, D is TRBD2 (6 bases). Germline CDR1 SGDLS, CDR2 YYNGEE. V was pared by 4 bases and J by 9 bases, with 19 bases between. The CDR3 extends over 15 amino acids. This chain's CDR3 is CASSSGSGPARELFF. CDR3 nucleotide sequence: TGTGCCAGCAGCTCTGGTAGCGGCCCCGCCCGGGAGCTGTTTTTT.

This clonotype came up many times. This chain connects TRBV5-1 to TRBJ1-1; possibly TRBD1 for D (5 bases). This CDR3 has 14 amino acids. V was cut by 4 bases and J by 4 bases, with 14 bases left in between. Germline CDR1 reads SGHRS; CDR2 reads YFSETQ. DNA of the CDR3: TGCGCCAGCAGCAGGGACGGGGGGAGCACTGAAGCTTTCTTT. This codes for CASSRDGGSTEAFF.

The rearrangement links TRBV27 to TRBJ1-2; D is undetermined. In germline, CDR1 is MNHEY, CDR2 SMNVEV (reference sequence). Trimming cost V 6 bases and J 4 bases, with 15 bases left between them. There are 14 residues in the CDR3. CDR3 region: CASSNGGVFYGYTF. In DNA form, the CDR3 reads TGTGCCAGCAGCAACGGAGGAGTATTCTATGGCTACACCTTC.

As for this clonotype: A much larger clone is a single base away; this may be a read error. CDR3 in DNA: TGCGCCAGCAGCGGGACAGGGGACTATGGCTACACCTTC. Protein product: CASSGTGDYGYTF. J is TRBJ1-2 and V is TRBV5-1; TRBD1 agrees at 10 bases. V shed 4 bases and J 3 bases; nucleotides not matched to a gene: 0. Germline assignment: CDR1 SGHRS and CDR2 YFSETQ. This CDR3 comprises 13 residues.